This T cell receptor (beta chain) originates from a study of siplizumab effects on memory and regulatory T cells (dated by TCRdb to between 2018 and 2021). Looking at the study overall: The study examined how the anti-CD2 antibody siplizumab affects alloreactive T-cell subsets in allogeneic mixed lymphocyte reactions built from human PBMCs.

The library was generated by the immunoSEQ multiplex PCR assay. The deep sequencing platform assayed some 90,000 TCR templates per sample. Genomic DNA extracted from sorted T cells was used for TCRbeta CDR3 sequencing. On the study's bioinformatics: The R programming language was used for clonal analysis of TCRbeta CDR3 data. Comparing unstimulated samples against CFSE-low samples taken after the reaction was how alloreactive CD4+ and CD8+ clones were defined. Regulatory or non-regulatory origin was assigned to alloreactive CD4+ clones by matching of sequences to sorted unstimulated Treg and non-Treg repertoires. TCRdb carries this immuneACCESS record with in-frame sequences only. Its versions omit some clonotypes, under half of them owing to an unresolved V gene in the studies checked, with the rest unexplained. The V and J calls and clone size were taken over from that table, and D and trimming were inferred from the DNA. The sample table holds more than 45,000 clones, of which approximately 97% were seen once. The ten biggest clones cover around 0.6% of the sample.

General conclusions and limits of the study: Whether proliferating Tregs from siplizumab cultures actually had suppressive function was not functionally confirmed. Among mappable alloreactive CD4+ clones, the Treg-derived fraction averaged 68.8% with siplizumab versus 25% to 30% in control reactions. About 75-97% of proliferating CD4+ or CD8+ clones could not be given a naive or memory phenotype. Greater diversity appeared to be present in unstimulated naive T cells than in memory T cells, and a substantial contribution to the alloresponse seemed to be made by naive cells. The cumulative frequency of alloreactive sequences traceable to unstimulated CD4+ memory T cells was significantly reduced by siplizumab. Because sequences below about 10^-5 frequency were poorly captured, only a minor fraction of alloreactive clones could be mapped to unstimulated subsets.

Unstimulated CD4+ memory cells were also sequenced in three donor pairs, together with CD4+ naive, CD8+ TEMRA, CD8+ naive and CD8+ effector memory subsets. Sorted unstimulated T cells and proliferating T cells recovered from mixed lymphocyte reactions underwent TCRbeta CDR3 sequencing. Fresh whole blood from approximately ten HLA-typed healthy donors was used to isolate PBMCs. Germline trimming amounts to 3 bases on V and 3 bases on J, with 6 as the count of junction bases outside the gene matches. Counted from cysteine to phenylalanine, this CDR3 has 15 amino acids. Of the read, only the CDR3 DNA is kept; its 45 bases are in frame from base 1. As encoded in the germline V gene, CDR1 is SGHRS while CDR2 is YFSETQ. As for this clone: Its antigen remains unidentified. Base-call qualities are not available, and no considerably larger clone is one nucleotide away.

In this chain, TRBV5-1 is recombined with TRBJ2-7, and TRBD2 matches 10 of the central bases. Sequencing used naive CD4+ T cells sorted from blood. The meaning of the sample's cell subset or site label: unstimulated naive T cells. This sequence originates from a human donor in good health. In nucleotide form, the sequence is TGCGCCAGCAGCTACGGGACTAGCGCCGGCTACGAGCAGTACTTC. Its amino acids are CASSYGTSAGYEQYF.